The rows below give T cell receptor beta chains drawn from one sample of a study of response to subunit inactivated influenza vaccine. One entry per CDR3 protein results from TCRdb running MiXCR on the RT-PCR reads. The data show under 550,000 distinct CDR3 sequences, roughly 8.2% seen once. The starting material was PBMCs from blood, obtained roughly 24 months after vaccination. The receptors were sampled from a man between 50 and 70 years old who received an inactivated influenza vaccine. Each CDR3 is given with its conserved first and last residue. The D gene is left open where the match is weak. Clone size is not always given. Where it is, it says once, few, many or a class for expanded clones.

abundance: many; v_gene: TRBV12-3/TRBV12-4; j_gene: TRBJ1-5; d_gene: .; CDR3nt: TGTGCCAGCAGTATAGCGGGGGTCAACAATCAGCCCCAGCATTTT; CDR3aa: CASSIAGVNNQPQHF
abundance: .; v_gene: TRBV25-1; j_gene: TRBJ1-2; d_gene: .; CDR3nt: TGTGCCAGCAGTGACCCAACACGGGGGCGCTCGGGGGGCTACACCTTC; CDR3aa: CASSDPTRGRSGGYTF
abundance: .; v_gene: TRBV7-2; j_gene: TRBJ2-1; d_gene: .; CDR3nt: TGTGCCAGCAGCTTAGGTTGGCAGACCTACAATGAGCAGTTCTTC; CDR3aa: CASSLGWQTYNEQFF
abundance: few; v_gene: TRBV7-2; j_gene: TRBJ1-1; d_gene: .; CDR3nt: TGTGCCAGCAGCTTAGGTACCCTGGGGGCTTTCTTT; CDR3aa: CASSLGTLGAFF
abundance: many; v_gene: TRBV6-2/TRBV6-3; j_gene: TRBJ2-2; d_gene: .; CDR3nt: TGTGCCAGCAGTTACTCGATAGACACCGGGGAGCTGTTTTTT; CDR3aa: CASSYSIDTGELFF
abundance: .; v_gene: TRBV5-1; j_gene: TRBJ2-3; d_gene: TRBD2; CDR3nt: TGCGCCAGCAAAGCGGGAGTGCTGACAGATACGCAGTATTTT; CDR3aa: CASKAGVLTDTQYF
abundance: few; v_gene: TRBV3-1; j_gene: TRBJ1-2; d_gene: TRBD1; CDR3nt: TGTGCCAGCTCCGGGACAGTCGACTATGGCTACACCTTC; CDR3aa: CASSGTVDYGYTF
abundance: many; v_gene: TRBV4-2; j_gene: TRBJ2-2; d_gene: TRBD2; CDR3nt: TGTGCCAGCAGCCAAGATGGACTAGCGGGAGTCACCGGGGAGCTGTTTTTT; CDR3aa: CASSQDGLAGVTGELFF
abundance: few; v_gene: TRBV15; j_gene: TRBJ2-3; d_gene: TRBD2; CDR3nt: TGTGCCACCAGCAGAGATAAAAGCGGGAGGTATCAAGATACGCAGTATTTT; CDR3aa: CATSRDKSGRYQDTQYF
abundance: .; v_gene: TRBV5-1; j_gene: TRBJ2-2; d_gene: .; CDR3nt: TGCGCCAGCAGCCCGAGGGGCGAGGCGAACACCGGGGAGCTGTTTTTT; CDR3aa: CASSPRGEANTGELFF
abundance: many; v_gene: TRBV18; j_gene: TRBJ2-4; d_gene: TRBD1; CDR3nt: TGTGCCAGCTCACCCCGGGACAGGAGGCCCGATTTAGCCAAAAACATTCAGTACTTC; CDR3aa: CASSPRDRRPDLAKNIQYF
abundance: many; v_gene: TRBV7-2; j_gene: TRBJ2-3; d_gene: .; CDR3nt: TGTGCCAGCAGCTTAGCACCGTTTAGCCTCACAGATACGCAGTATTTT; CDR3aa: CASSLAPFSLTDTQYF
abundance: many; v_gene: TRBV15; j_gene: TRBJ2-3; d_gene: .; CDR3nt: TGTGCCACCAGCAGAGATCTCTATACGCAGTATTTT; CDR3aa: CATSRDLYTQYF
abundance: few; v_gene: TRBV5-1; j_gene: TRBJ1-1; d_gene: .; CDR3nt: TGCGCCAGCAGCTTGGCCCTCCGGGGGATCGCTGAAGCTTTCTTT; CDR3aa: CASSLALRGIAEAFF
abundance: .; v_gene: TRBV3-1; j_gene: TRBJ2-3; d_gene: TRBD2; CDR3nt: TGTGCCAGCAGCCCGATTGCTAGCGGTGGGACAGATACGCAGTATTTT; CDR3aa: CASSPIASGGTDTQYF
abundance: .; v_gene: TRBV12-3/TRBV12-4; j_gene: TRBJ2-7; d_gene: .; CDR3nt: TGTGCCAGCAGTTTAGGGTCCCATAGGGGCTACGAGCAGTACTTC; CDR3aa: CASSLGSHRGYEQYF
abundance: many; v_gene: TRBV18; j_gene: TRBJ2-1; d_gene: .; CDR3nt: TGTGCCAGCCGCCCCCCGGGGAATGAGCAGTTCTTC; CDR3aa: CASRPPGNEQFF
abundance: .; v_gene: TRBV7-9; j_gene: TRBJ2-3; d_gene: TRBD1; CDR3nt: TGTGCCAGCAGCTCGTACAGGGGAGATACGCAGTATTTT; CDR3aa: CASSSYRGDTQYF
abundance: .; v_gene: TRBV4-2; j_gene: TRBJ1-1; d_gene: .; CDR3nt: TGTGCCAGCAGCCAAGATTTGGAGAGGTTTTATTCGGCTTTCTTT; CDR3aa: CASSQDLERFYSAFF
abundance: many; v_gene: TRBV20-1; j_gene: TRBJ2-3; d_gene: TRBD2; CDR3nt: TGCAGTGCTACAGAGTTTGGGGGGGAAGATACGCAGTATTTT; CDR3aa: CSATEFGGEDTQYF
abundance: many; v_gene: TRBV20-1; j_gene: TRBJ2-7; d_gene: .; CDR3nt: TGCAGTGCTAGGGAGAGTTTGGGCTACGAGCAGTACTTC; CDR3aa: CSARESLGYEQYF
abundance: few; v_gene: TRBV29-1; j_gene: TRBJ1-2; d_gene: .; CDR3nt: TGCAGCGTTGGGTTAGGGGGAAACTATGGCTACACCTTC; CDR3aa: CSVGLGGNYGYTF
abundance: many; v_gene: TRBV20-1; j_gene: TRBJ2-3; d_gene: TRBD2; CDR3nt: TGCAGTGCTATAATAGCGGGGAAACCAGATACGCAGTATTTT; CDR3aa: CSAIIAGKPDTQYF
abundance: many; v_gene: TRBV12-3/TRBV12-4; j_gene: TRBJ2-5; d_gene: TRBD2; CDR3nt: TGTGCCAGCAGTTGGGAGGGAGATCCGGGGACCCAGTACTTC; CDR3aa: CASSWEGDPGTQYF
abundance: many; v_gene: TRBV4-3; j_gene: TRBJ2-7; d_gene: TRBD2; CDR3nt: TGCGCCAGCAGCCAAGGGCTAGCGGGGACCTACGAGCAGTACTTC; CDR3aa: CASSQGLAGTYEQYF
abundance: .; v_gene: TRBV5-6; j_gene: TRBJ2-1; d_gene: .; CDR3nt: TGTGCCAGCAGCATACTGGACAGAAGCTCCTACAATGAGCAGTTCTTC; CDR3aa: CASSILDRSSYNEQFF
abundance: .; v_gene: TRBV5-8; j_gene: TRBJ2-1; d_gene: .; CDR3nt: TGTGCCAGCAGCGAGAACTTAGCGGACGTCTTGTTGTATGAGCAGTTCTTC; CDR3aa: CASSENLADVLLYEQFF
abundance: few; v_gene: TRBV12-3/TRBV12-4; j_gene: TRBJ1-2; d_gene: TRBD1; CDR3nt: TGTGCCAGCAGTTTTGGGACAGGGGCGAACTATGGCTACACCTTC; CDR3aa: CASSFGTGANYGYTF
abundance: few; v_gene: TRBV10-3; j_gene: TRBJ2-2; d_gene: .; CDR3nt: TGTGCCATCTCGACAGTACCTCTGAACACCGGGGAGCTGTTTTTT; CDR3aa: CAISTVPLNTGELFF
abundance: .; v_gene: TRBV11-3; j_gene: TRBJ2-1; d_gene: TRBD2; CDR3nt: TGTGCCAGCAGCCTTTCTCCCAAGCGGGGGGCGGGAAATGAGCAGTTCTTC; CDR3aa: CASSLSPKRGAGNEQFF
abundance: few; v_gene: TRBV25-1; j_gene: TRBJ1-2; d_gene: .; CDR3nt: TGTGCCAGCAGAACTTCCGGGACCGACGGGGGCTACACCTTC; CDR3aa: CASRTSGTDGGYTF
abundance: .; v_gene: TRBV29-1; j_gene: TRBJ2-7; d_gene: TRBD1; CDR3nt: TGCAGCGTCGCCCCGAGACAGGGGCTTTCCTACGAGCAGTACTTC; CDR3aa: CSVAPRQGLSYEQYF
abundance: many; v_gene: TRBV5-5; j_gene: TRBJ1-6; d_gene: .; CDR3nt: TGTGCCAGCAGCCCATCGGACAGTTCGAATTCACCCCTCCACTTT; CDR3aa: CASSPSDSSNSPLHF
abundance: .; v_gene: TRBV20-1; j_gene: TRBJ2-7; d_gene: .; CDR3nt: TGCAGTGCGACCCTAGGGACGGAGGTATACGAGCAGTACTTC; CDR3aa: CSATLGTEVYEQYF
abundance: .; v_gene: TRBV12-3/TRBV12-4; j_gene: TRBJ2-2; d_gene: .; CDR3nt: TGTGCCAGCAAAGGATTTCCCGGGGAGCTGTTTTTT; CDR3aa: CASKGFPGELFF
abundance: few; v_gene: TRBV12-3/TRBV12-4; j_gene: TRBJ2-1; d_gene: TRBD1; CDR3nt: TGTGCCAGCAGTAAAAGACAGGGAAGCTCCTACAATGAGCAGTTCTTC; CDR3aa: CASSKRQGSSYNEQFF
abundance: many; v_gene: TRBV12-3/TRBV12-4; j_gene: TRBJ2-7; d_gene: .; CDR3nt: TGTGCCAGCAGTTTACCAGGGGCGACCTACGAGCAGTACTTC; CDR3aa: CASSLPGATYEQYF
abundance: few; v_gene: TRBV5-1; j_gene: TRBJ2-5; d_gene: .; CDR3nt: TGCGCCAGCAGCTTGGGGACGCGGAACCAAGAGACCCAGTACTTC; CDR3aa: CASSLGTRNQETQYF
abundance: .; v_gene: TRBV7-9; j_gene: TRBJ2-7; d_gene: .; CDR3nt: TGTGCCAGCAGCTTAGCGACAGGACGGGGGAACGAGCAGTACTTC; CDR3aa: CASSLATGRGNEQYF
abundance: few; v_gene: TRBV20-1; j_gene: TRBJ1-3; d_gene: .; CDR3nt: TGCAGTGCTAGGACCGGGGACCGGGGAAACACCATATATTTT; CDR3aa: CSARTGDRGNTIYF
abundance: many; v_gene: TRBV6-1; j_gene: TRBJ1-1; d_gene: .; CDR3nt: TGTGCCAGCAGCATCACGAGGGGGATCACTGAAGCTTTCTTT; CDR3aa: CASSITRGITEAFF
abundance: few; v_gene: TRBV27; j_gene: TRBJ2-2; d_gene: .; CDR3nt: TGTGCCAGCAGTCACCGGAGGGACACCGGGGAGCTGTTTTTT; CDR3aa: CASSHRRDTGELFF
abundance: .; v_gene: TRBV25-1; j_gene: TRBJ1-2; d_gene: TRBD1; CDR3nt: TGTGCCAGCGGACAGGGTCTTTCTAACTATGGCTACACCTTC; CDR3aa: CASGQGLSNYGYTF
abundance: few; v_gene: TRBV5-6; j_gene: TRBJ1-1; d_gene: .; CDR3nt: TGTGCCAGCAGCTTGTGGCAACCTAACACTGAAGCTTTCTTT; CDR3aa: CASSLWQPNTEAFF